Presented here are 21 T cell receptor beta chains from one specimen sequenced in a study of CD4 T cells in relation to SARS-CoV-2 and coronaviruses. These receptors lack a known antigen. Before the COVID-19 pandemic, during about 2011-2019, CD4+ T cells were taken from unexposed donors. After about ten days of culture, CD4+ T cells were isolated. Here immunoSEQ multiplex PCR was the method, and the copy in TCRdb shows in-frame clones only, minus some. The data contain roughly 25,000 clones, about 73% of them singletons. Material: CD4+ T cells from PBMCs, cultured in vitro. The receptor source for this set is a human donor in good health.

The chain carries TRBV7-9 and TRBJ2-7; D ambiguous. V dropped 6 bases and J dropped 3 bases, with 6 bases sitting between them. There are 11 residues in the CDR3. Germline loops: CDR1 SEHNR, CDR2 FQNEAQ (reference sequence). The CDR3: CASSPFYEQYF. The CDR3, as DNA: TGTGCCAGCAGTCCCTTCTACGAGCAGTACTTC.

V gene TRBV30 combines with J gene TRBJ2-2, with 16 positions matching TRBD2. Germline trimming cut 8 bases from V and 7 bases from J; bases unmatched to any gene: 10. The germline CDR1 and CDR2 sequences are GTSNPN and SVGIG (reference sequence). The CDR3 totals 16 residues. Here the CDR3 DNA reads TGTGCCGGAGGGACTAGCGGGAGGGCCCCCGTCGGGGAGCTGTTTTTT. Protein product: CAGGTSGRAPVGELFF.

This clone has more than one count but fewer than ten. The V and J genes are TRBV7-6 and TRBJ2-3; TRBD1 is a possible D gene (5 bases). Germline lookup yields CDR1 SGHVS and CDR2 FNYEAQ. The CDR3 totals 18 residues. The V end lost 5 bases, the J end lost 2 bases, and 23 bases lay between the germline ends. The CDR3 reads CASSLYPRADSYTDTQYF. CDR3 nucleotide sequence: TGTGCCAGCAGCCTTTATCCCAGGGCAGATTCTTACACAGATACGCAGTATTTT.

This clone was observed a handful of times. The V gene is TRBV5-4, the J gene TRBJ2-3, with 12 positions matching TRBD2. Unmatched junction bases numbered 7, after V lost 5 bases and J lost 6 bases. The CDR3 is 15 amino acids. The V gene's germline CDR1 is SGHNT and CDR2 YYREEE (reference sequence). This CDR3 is CASRSGTSGYDTQYF. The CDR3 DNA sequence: TGTGCCAGCAGGTCCGGGACTAGCGGGTACGATACGCAGTATTTT. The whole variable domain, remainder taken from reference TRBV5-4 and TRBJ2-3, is ETGVTQSPTHLIKTRGQQVTLRCSSQSGHNTVSWYQQALGQGPQFIFQYYREEENGRGNFPPRFSGLQFPNYSSELNVNALELDDSALYLCASRSGTSGYDTQYFGPGTRLTVL.

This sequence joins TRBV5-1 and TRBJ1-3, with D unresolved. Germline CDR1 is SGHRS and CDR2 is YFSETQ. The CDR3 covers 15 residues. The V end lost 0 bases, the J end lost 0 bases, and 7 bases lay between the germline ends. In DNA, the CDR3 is TGCGCCAGCAGCTTGGCTGGGTTCTCTGGAAACACCATATATTTT. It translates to CASSLAGFSGNTIYF.

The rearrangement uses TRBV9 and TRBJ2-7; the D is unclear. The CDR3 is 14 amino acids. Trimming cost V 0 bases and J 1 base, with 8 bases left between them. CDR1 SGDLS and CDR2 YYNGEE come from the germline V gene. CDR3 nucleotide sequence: TGTGCCAGCAGCGTAGGGATCGGGTCCTACGAGCAGTACTTC. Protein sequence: CASSVGIGSYEQYF.

The CDR3 nucleotides are TGTGCCAGCAGCCAAGAGGGGGGGAATCAGCCCCAGCATTTT. Translation gives CASSQEGGNQPQHF. The chain couples TRBV3-1 (or the pseudogene TRBV3-2) to TRBJ1-5, with D possibly TRBD1 on 5 matching bases. Germline loops: CDR1 LGHDT, CDR2 YNNKEL (reference sequence). V dropped 0 bases and J dropped 4 bases, with 7 bases sitting between them. This CDR3 comprises 14 residues.

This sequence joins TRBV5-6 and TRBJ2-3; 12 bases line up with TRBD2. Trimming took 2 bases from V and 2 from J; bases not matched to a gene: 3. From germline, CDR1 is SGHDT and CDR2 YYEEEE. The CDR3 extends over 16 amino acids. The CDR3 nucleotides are TGTGCCAGCAGCTTTCGACTAGCGGGGGACACAGATACGCAGTATTTT. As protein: CASSFRLAGDTDTQYF.

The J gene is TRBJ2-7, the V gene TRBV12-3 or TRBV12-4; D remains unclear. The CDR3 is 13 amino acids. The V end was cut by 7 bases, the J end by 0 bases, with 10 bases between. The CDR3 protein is CASKTINSYEQYF. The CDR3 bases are TGTGCCAGCAAAACTATCAACTCCTACGAGCAGTACTTC.

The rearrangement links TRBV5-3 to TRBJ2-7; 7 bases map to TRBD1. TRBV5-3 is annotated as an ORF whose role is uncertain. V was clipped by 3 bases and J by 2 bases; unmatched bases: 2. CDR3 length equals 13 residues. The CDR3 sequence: CARSYGQAYEQYF. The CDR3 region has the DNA TGTGCCAGAAGCTACGGACAGGCCTACGAGCAGTACTTC.

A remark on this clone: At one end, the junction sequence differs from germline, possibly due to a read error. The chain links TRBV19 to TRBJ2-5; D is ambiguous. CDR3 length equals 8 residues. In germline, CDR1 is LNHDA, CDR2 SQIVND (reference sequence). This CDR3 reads CGRETQYF. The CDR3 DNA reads TGCGGTCGGGAGACCCAGTACTTC. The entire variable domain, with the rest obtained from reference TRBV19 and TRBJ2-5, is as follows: DGGITQSPKYLFRKEGQNVTLSCEQNLNHDAMYWYRQDPGQGLRLIYYSQIVNDFQKGDIAEGYSVSREKKESFPLTVTSAQKNPTAFYLCGRETQYFGPGTRLLVL.

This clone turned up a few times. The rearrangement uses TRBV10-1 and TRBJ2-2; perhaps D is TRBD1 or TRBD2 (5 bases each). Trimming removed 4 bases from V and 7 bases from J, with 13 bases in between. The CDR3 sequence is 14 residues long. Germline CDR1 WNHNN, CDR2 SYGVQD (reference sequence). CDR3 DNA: TGCGCCAGCAGTGCAGGGAGCGGAAACGGGGAGCTGTTTTTT. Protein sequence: CASSAGSGNGELFF.

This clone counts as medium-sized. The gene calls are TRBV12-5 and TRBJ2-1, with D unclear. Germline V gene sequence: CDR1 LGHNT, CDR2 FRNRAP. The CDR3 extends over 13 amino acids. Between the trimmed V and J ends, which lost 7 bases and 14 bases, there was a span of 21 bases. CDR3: CASAIETSGLKFF. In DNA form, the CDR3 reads TGTGCTAGTGCCATAGAAACGAGTGGGCTCAAGTTCTTC.

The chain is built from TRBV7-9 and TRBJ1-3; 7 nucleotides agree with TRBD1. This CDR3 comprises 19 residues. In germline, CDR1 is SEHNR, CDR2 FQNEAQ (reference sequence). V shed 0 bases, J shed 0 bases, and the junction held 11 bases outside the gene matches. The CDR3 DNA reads TGTGCCAGCAGCTTAGCTGGTGCAGGGGGGCTGAGCTCTGGAAACACCATATATTTT. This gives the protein CASSLAGAGGLSSGNTIYF.

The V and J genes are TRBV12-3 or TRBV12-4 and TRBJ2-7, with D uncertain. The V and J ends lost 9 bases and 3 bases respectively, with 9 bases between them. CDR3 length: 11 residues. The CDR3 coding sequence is TGTGCCAGTGGAGCAAACTACGAGCAGTACTTC. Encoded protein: CASGANYEQYF.

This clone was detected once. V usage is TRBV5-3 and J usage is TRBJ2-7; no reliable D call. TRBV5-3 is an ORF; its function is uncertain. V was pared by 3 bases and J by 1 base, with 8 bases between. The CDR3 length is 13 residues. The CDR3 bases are TGTGCCAGAAGCTCCTCGGGTTCCTACGAGCAGTACTTC. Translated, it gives CARSSSGSYEQYF.

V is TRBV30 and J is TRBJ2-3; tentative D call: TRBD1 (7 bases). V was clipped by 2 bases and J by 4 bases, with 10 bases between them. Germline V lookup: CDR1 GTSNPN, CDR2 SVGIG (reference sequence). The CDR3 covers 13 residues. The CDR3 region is CAWSRRGADTQYF. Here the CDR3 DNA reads TGTGCCTGGAGTCGCAGGGGGGCAGATACGCAGTATTTT.

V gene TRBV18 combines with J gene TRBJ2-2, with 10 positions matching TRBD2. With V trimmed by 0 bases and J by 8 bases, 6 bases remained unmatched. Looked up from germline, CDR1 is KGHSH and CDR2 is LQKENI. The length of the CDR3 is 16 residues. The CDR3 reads CASSPPLAGDVGELFF. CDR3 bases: TGTGCCAGCTCACCACCGCTAGCGGGAGACGTTGGGGAGCTGTTTTTT. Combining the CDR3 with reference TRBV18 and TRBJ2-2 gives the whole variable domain NAGVMQNPRHLVRRRGQEARLRCSPMKGHSHVYWYRQLPEEGLKFMVYLQKENIIDESGMPKERFSAEFPKEGPSILRIQQVVRGDSAAYFCASSPPLAGDVGELFFGEGSRLTVL.

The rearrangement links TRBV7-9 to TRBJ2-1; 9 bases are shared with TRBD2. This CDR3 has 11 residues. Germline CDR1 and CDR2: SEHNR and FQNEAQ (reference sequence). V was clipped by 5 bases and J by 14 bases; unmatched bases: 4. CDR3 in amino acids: CASSPGTSKFF. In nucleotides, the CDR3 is TGTGCCAGCAGCCCTGGGACTAGCAAGTTCTTC.

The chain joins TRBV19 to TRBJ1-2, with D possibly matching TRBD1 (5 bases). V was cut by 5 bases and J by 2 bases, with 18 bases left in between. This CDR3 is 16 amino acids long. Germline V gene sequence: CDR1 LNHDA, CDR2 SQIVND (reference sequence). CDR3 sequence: CASSRWRGTQNYGYTF. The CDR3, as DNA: TGTGCCAGTAGTCGATGGCGGGGGACCCAGAACTATGGCTACACCTTC.

The CDR3 reads CASSPILGTANTEAFF. The CDR3 DNA follows: TGTGCCAGCAGCCCCATCCTCGGGACAGCAAACACTGAAGCTTTCTTT. The V call is TRBV9, the J call TRBJ1-1; 7 bases map to TRBD1. Germline-derived CDR1 and CDR2 are SGDLS and YYNGEE. Germline trimming cut 4 bases from V and 2 bases from J; bases unmatched to any gene: 11. The CDR3 contains 16 residues.